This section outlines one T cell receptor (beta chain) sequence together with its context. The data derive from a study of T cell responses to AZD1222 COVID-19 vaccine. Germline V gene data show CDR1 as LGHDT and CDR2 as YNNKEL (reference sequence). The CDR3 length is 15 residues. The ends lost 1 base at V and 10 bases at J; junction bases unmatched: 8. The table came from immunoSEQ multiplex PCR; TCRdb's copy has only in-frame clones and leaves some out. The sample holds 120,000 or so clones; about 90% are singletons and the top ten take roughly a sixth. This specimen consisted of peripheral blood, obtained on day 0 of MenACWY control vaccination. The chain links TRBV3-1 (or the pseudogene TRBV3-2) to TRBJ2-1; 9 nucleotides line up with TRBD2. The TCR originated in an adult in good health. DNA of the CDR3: TGTGCCAGCAGCCAAGGGGGTAGCGGGAGCCGAGAGCAGTTCTTC. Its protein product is CASSQGGSGSREQFF.